Listed below are T cell receptor beta chains from one sample, sequenced in a study of blood T cell repertoires in COVID-19. Only in-frame clones appear in the TCRdb table, and some are missing; sequencing was by immunoSEQ multiplex PCR. The data hold under 200,000 clones, with 70% to 90% observed a single time. Sequences were obtained from peripheral blood. The source of these receptors is a man aged 60 to 75 with acute or convalescent COVID-19. Each CDR3 is given with its conserved first and last residue. D genes are given only for firm matches. The size of a clone is reported for some rows only, either as once, few or many, or as a class for expanded clones.

>TRBV9|TRBJ1-1|NA|NA
CASSGYSNTEAFF
TGTGCCAGCAGCGGTTATTCGAACACTGAAGCTTTCTTT
>TRBV27|TRBJ1-1|TRBD1|NA
CASRDMDRVEAFF
TGTGCCAGCAGGGATATGGACAGGGTAGAAGCTTTCTTT
>TRBV5-1|TRBJ2-5|NA|NA
CASSQPQGTQYF
TGCGCCAGCAGCCAACCCCAGGGGACCCAGTACTTC
>TRBV5-1|TRBJ2-7|NA|NA
CASSGSLLAYEQYF
TGCGCCAGCAGCGGGAGTCTCCTTGCCTACGAGCAGTACTTC
>TRBV7-6|TRBJ2-7|TRBD1|once
CASSLGLPGQGNYYEQYF
TGTGCCAGCAGCTTAGGTCTTCCGGGACAGGGGAACTACTACGAGCAGTACTTC
>TRBV30|TRBJ1-6|NA|few
CAWSVSVGAPLHF
TGTGCCTGGAGTGTATCGGTTGGAGCTCCCCTCCACTTT
>TRBV3-1/TRBV3-2|TRBJ1-2|NA|NA
CASSRQRGRSPTGYTF
TGTGCCAGCAGCCGCCAAAGGGGTAGGTCACCTACTGGCTACACCTTC
>TRBV5-4|TRBJ1-1|NA|NA
CASSLAGPSTEAFF
TGTGCCAGCAGCTTGGCAGGGCCTTCCACTGAAGCTTTCTTT
>TRBV19|TRBJ1-2|NA|NA
CASSISLSSTYGYTF
TGTGCCAGTAGTATTTCCCTCAGTTCCACCTATGGCTACACCTTC
>TRBV29-1|TRBJ1-2|TRBD1|NA
CSVEKGQNYGYTF
TGCAGCGTTGAAAAGGGACAGAACTATGGCTACACCTTC
>TRBV27|TRBJ2-7|TRBD2|NA
CASSLSRTSNEQYF
TGTGCCAGCAGTTTATCGCGGACTAGTAACGAGCAGTACTTC
>TRBV30|TRBJ2-1|NA|NA
CAWSGPNEQFF
TGTGCCTGGAGTGGGCCAAATGAGCAGTTCTTC
>TRBV7-3|TRBJ2-2|TRBD2|NA
CASSPGTSGTIANTGELFF
TGTGCCAGCAGCCCCGGGACTAGCGGGACCATTGCGAACACCGGGGAGCTGTTTTTT
>TRBV20-1|TRBJ1-5|NA|NA
CSASFLAGQPQHF
TGCAGTGCTAGTTTCCTTGCGGGTCAGCCCCAGCATTTT
>TRBV2|TRBJ2-7|TRBD1|NA
CALQGQAYEQYF
TGTGCCCTCCAGGGACAGGCCTACGAGCAGTACTTC
>TRBV28|TRBJ1-5|TRBD1|NA
CASILQGGGNQPQHF
TGTGCCAGCATTCTACAGGGGGGGGGCAATCAGCCCCAGCATTTT
>TRBV5-8|TRBJ2-7|TRBD2|NA
CASSPGRVSSYEQYF
TGTGCCAGCAGCCCGGGGAGGGTTAGCTCCTACGAGCAGTACTTC
>TRBV29-1|TRBJ2-3|NA|NA
CSVEESRTGTDTQYF
TGCAGCGTTGAAGAGTCCCGTACAGGGACAGATACGCAGTATTTT
>TRBV19|TRBJ2-7|TRBD1|NA
CASSTRRQGQNEQYF
TGTGCCAGTAGTACCCGTCGACAGGGGCAAAACGAGCAGTACTTC
>TRBV28|TRBJ1-5|TRBD1|NA
CASSWAGTGSSNQPQHF
TGTGCCAGCAGTTGGGCCGGGACAGGGAGTAGCAATCAGCCCCAGCATTTT
>TRBV29-1|TRBJ1-4|TRBD1|NA
CSVIRQGATNEKLFF
TGCAGCGTGATACGACAGGGGGCAACTAATGAAAAACTGTTTTTT
>TRBV2|TRBJ2-1|NA|NA
CASMRVAASSYNEQFF
TGTGCCAGCATGAGGGTGGCAGCGAGCTCCTACAATGAGCAGTTCTTC
>TRBV10-3|TRBJ2-7|NA|NA
CAISDPNYRRPEQYF
TGTGCCATCAGTGACCCCAACTACCGGCGGCCCGAGCAGTACTTC
>TRBV7-9|TRBJ2-7|TRBD1|NA
CASSPGQGMYEQYF
TGTGCCAGCAGCCCTGGACAGGGGATGTACGAGCAGTACTTC
>TRBV6-5|TRBJ2-1|TRBD2|NA
CASSSGLADDNEQFF
TGTGCCAGCAGTTCCGGACTAGCGGACGACAATGAGCAGTTCTTC
>TRBV9|TRBJ2-5|TRBD2|NA
CASSPYPQGLAGETQYF
TGTGCCAGCAGCCCGTACCCACAGGGACTAGCGGGAGAGACCCAGTACTTC
>TRBV29-1|TRBJ2-2|NA|NA
CSVGRRGSLNTGELFF
TGCAGCGTTGGGCGGAGGGGCAGTCTAAACACCGGGGAGCTGTTTTTT
>TRBV5-1|TRBJ1-1|NA|NA
CASSYGSQGFTAFF
TGCGCCAGCAGCTACGGGTCGCAGGGCTTTACAGCTTTCTTT
>TRBV5-1|TRBJ2-1|NA|NA
CASSADLSSYNEQFF
TGCGCCAGCAGCGCGGACTTAAGCTCCTACAATGAGCAGTTCTTC
>TRBV28|TRBJ1-4|NA|NA
CATWRQGGEKLFF
TGTGCCACCTGGCGGCAGGGAGGGGAAAAACTGTTTTTT
>TRBV11-1|TRBJ2-1|TRBD2|NA
CASSSTSFSYNEQFF
TGTGCCAGCAGCTCGACTAGCTTCTCCTACAATGAGCAGTTCTTC
>TRBV28|TRBJ1-2|TRBD1|NA
CASSRQGSYGYTF
TGTGCCAGCAGTAGACAGGGCAGCTATGGCTACACCTTC